The present T cell receptor (beta chain) was sequenced within a study of shared clonotypes between healthy human individuals. The method was immunoSEQ multiplex PCR; TCRdb's version includes in-frame clones alone and lacks a portion of them. Of approximately 1.4 million clones in the sample, 98% were seen once. The CDR3 loop spans 14 amino acids. V was cut by 1 base and J by 9 bases, with 18 bases left in between. Germline V gives CDR1 SQVTM, CDR2 ANQGSEA. This clonotype originated in a man under 40 in good health. V usage is TRBV29-1 and J usage is TRBJ1-1, with a weak D call TRBD1 (5 bases). Material for sequencing was naive CD4+ T cells sorted from blood. As for subset: CD45RA+ positively selected. CDR3 in amino acids: CSVEAPGRGGQAFF. DNA for the CDR3: TGCAGCGTTGAAGCCCCAGGGCGGGGCGGGCAAGCTTTCTTT.